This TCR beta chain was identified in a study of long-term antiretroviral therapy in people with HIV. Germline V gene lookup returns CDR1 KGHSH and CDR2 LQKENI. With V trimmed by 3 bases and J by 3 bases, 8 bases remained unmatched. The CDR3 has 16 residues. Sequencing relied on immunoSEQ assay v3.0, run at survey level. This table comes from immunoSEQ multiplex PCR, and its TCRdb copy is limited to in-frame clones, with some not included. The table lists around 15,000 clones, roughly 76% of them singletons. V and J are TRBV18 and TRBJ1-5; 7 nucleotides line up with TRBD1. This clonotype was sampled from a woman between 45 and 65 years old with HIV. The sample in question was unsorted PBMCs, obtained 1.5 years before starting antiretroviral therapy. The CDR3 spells CASSPVTGAYNQPQHF. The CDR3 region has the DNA TGTGCCAGCTCACCCGTTACAGGGGCTTACAATCAGCCCCAGCATTTT.